The entry below describes one T cell receptor (beta chain). The CDR3 consists of 15 residues. The germline V gene has CDR1 KGHDR and CDR2 SFDVKD. V lost 1 base and J lost 11; bases outside the gene matches: 6. The data stem from a study of blood T cell repertoires in COVID-19. The protocol was immunoSEQ multiplex PCR, while the TCRdb copy is restricted to in-frame clones and leaves out a portion. The sample yields 150,000 to 200,000 clones, around four fifths seen once. This sequence originates from a woman aged 65 to 85 with COVID-19, enrolled during active disease. The source material was peripheral blood. This chain links TRBV24-1 with TRBJ2-1; 11 bases align to TRBD2. CDR3: CATSDFRLAGLKQFF. In DNA form, the CDR3 reads TGTGCCACCAGTGATTTTCGACTAGCGGGGTTAAAGCAGTTCTTC.